The clone carrying this TCR beta chain was seen more than once but under ten times. The sample holds other DNA sequences that translate to the same CDR3. This entry is derived from a study of blood T cell repertoires in COVID-19. About the study: Acute-phase and convalescent COVID-19 samples originated in the United States, Italy and Spain. From T cells, B-cell-depleted T cells, or PBMCs came the material, which was cDNA or gDNA.

The germline V gene has CDR1 MDHEN and CDR2 SYDVKM. The CDR3 is 13 residues long. The V end lost 6 bases, the J end lost 4 bases, and 12 bases lay between the germline ends. Seattle patients were enrolled while actively infected and followed longitudinally. Authors' processing steps: Using reference gene primer amplification, nucleated cell counts were estimated. Clones were read by immunoSEQ multiplex PCR, and TCRdb kept only the in-frame ones, dropping some. D and trimming come from the DNA, and the V and J calls and clone size come from that table. The table shows around 160,000 clones, with around nine tenths occurring only once.

The sample was peripheral blood. This clonotype originated in a woman aged 70-85 years with COVID-19, enrolled during active disease. The rearrangement links TRBV28 to TRBJ2-5; TRBD1 might be the D (6 bases). In DNA, the CDR3 is TGTGCCAGCAGGTCAACAGGGTTAGAGACCCAGTACTTC. Protein sequence: CASRSTGLETQYF. The whole variable domain, remainder taken from reference TRBV28 and TRBJ2-5, is DVKVTQSSRYLVKRTGEKVFLECVQDMDHENMFWYRQDPGLGLRLIYFSYDVKMKEKGDIPEGYSVSREKKERFSLILESASTNQTSMYLCASRSTGLETQYFGPGTRLLVL.